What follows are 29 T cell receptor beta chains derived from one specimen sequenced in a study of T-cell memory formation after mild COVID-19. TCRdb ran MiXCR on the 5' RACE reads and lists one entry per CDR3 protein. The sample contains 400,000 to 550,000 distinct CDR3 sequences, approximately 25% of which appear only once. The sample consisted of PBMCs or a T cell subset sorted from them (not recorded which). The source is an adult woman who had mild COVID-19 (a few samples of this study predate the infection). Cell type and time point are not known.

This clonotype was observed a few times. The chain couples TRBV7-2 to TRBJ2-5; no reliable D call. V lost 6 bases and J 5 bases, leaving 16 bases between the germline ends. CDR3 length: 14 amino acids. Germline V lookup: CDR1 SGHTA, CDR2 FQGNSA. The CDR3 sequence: CASSPGPYGETQYF. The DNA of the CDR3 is TGTGCCAGCAGTCCCGGCCCCTACGGGGAGACCCAGTACTTC.

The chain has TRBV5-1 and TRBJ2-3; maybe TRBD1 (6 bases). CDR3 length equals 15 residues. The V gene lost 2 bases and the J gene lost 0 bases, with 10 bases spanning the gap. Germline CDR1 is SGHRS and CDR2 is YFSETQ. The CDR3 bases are TGCGCCAGCAGCTTAAGGACAGTCAGCACAGATACGCAGTATTTT. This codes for CASSLRTVSTDTQYF.

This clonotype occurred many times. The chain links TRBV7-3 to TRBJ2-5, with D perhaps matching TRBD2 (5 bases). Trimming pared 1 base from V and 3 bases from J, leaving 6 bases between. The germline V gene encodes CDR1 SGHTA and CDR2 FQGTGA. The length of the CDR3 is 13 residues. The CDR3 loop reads CASSLRREETQYF. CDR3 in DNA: TGTGCCAGCAGCTTAAGGCGGGAAGAGACCCAGTACTTC.

CDR3 region: CASSPRLAGVPYNEQFF. The DNA of the CDR3 is TGTGCCAGCAGTCCGCGGCTAGCGGGAGTTCCTTACAATGAGCAGTTCTTC. The chain has TRBV6-2 or TRBV6-3 and TRBJ2-1; 10 bases align to TRBD2. Trimming took 5 bases from V and 4 from J; bases not matched to a gene: 11. From germline, CDR1 is MNHEY and CDR2 SVGEGT. The CDR3 has 17 residues.

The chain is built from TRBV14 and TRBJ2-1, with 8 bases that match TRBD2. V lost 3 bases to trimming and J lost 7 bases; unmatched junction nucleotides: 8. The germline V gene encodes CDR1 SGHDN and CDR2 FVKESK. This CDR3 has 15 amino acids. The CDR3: CASSHVAGFGNEQFF. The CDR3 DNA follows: TGTGCCAGCAGCCACGTAGCGGGATTCGGGAATGAGCAGTTCTTC.

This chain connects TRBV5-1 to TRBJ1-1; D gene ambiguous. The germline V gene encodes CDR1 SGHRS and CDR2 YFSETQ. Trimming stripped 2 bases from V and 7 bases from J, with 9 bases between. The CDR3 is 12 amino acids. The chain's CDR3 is CASSFEAGEAFF. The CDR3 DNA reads TGCGCCAGCAGCTTCGAGGCGGGTGAAGCTTTCTTT.

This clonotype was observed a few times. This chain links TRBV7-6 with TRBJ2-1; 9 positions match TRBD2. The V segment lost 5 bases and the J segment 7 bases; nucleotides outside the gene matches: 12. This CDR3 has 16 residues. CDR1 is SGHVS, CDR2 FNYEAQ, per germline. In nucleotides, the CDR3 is TGTGCCAGCAGCGTAGGGGCGGGGGGGCCGAAGAATGAGCAGTTCTTC. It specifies CASSVGAGGPKNEQFF.

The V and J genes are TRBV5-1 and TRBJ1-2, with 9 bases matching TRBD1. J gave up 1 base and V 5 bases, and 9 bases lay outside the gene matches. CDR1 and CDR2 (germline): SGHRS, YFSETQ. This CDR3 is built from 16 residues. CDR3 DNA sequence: TGCGCCAGCAGTCCCGGACAGGGGCACTTTAACTATGGCTACACCTTC. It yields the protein CASSPGQGHFNYGYTF.

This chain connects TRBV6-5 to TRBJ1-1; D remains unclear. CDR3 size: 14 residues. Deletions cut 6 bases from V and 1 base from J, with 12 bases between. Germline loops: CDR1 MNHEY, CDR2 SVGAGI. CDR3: CASSSIQPNTEAFF. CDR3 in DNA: TGTGCCAGCAGCTCAATACAGCCGAACACTGAAGCTTTCTTT.

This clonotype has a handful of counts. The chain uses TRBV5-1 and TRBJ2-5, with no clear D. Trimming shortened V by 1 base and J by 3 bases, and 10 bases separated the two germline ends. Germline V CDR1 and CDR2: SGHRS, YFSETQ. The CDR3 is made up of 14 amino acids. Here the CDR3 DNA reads TGCGCCAGCAGCTTGCCGAATCAAAAAGAGACCCAGTACTTC. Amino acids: CASSLPNQKETQYF.

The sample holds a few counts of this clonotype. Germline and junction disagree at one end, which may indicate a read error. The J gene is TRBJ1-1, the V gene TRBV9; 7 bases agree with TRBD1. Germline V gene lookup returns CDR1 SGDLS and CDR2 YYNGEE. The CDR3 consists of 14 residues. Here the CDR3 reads CASSGQGRNSEAFF. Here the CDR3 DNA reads TGTGCCAGCAGCGGACAGGGTCGGAACTCTGAAGCTTTCTTT.

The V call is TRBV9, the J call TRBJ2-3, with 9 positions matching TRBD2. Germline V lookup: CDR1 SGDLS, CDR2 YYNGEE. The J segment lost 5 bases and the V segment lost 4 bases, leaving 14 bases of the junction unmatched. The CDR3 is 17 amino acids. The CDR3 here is CASSPRSQREVIDTQYF. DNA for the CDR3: TGTGCCAGCAGCCCCCGTTCTCAGCGGGAGGTGATAGATACGCAGTATTTT.

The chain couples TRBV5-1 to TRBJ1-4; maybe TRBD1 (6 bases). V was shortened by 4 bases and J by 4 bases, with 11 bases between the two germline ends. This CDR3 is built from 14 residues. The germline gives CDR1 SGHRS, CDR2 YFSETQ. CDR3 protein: CASSADSDNEKLFF. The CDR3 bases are TGCGCCAGCAGCGCGGACAGCGATAATGAAAAACTGTTTTTT.

CDR3 amino acids: CASSSRETAQHF. The DNA of the CDR3 is TGTGCCAGCTCATCCCGGGAAACGGCCCAGCATTTT. The rearrangement joins TRBV18 to TRBJ1-5; D uncertain. CDR3 length equals 12 residues. The germline V gene encodes CDR1 KGHSH and CDR2 LQKENI. V dropped 5 bases and J dropped 11 bases, with 13 bases sitting between them.

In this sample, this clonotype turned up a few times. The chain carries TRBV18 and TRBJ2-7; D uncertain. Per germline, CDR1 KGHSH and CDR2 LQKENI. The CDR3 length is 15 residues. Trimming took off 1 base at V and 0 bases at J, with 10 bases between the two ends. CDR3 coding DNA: TGTGCCAGCTCACCACAGTGGAGTAACTCCTACGAGCAGTACTTC. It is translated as CASSPQWSNSYEQYF.

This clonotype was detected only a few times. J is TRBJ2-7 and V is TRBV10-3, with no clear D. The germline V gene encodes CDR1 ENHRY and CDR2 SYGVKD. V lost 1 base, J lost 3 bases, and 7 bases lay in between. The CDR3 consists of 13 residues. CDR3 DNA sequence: TGTGCCATCAGTGAGTACACTTACTACGAGCAGTACTTC. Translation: CAISEYTYYEQYF.

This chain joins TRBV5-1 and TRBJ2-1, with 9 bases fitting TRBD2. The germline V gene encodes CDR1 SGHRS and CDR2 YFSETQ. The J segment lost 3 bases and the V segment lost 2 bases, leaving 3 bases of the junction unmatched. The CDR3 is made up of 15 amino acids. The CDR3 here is CASSLAGGNYNEQFF. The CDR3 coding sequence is TGCGCCAGCAGCTTAGCGGGGGGCAACTACAATGAGCAGTTCTTC.

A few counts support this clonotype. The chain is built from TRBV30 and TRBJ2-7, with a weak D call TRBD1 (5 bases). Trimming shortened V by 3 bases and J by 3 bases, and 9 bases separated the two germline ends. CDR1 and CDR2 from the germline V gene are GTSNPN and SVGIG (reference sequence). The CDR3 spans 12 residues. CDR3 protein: CAWRKQVYEQYF. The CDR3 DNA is TGTGCCTGGAGGAAACAGGTCTACGAGCAGTACTTC.

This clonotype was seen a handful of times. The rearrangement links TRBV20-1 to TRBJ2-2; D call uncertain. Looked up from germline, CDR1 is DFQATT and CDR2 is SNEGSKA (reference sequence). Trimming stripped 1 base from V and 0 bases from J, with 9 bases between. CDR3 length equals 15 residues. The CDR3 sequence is CSARVGGANTGELFF. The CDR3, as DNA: TGCAGTGCTAGAGTAGGCGGAGCGAACACCGGGGAGCTGTTTTTT.

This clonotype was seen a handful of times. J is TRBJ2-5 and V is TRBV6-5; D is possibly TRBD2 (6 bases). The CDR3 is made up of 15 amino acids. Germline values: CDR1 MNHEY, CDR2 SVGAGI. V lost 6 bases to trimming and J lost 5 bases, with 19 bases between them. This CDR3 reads CASRLSTGGSETQYF. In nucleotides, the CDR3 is TGTGCCAGCAGACTTTCGACCGGGGGTTCGGAGACCCAGTACTTC.

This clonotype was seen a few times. CDR3 region: CASSLPAYNSGNTIYF. The CDR3 DNA is TGCGCCAGCAGTCTCCCAGCATACAACTCTGGAAACACCATATATTTT. The chain uses TRBV5-1 and TRBJ1-3; D unresolved. The V and J ends lost 5 bases and 0 bases respectively, with 15 bases between them. Germline V gives CDR1 SGHRS, CDR2 YFSETQ. This CDR3 has 16 amino acids.

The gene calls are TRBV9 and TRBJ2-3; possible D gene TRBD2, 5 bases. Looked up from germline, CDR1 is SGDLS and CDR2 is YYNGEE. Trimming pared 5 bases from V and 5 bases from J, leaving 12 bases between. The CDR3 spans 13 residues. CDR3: CASSGGSVDTQYF. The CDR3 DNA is TGTGCCAGCAGTGGAGGATCGGTAGATACGCAGTATTTT.

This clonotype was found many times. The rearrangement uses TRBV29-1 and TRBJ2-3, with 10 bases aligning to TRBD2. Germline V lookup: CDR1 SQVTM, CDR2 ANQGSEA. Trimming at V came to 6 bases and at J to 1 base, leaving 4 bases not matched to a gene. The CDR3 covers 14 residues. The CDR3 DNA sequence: TGCAGCGTCCCCGGGACTAGCGGCACAGATACGCAGTATTTT. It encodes CSVPGTSGTDTQYF.

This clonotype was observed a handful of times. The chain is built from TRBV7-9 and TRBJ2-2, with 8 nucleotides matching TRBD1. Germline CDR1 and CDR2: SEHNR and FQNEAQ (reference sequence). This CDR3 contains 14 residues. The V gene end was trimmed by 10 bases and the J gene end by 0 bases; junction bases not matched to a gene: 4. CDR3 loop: CANEDRANTGELFF. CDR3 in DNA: TGTGCCAACGAGGACAGGGCGAACACCGGGGAGCTGTTTTTT.

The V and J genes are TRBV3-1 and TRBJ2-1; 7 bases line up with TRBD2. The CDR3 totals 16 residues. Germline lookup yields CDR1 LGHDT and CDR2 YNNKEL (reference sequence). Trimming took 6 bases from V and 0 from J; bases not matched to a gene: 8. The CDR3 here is CASSRFGGSSYNEQFF. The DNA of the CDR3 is TGTGCCAGCAGTAGGTTCGGCGGGAGCTCCTACAATGAGCAGTTCTTC.

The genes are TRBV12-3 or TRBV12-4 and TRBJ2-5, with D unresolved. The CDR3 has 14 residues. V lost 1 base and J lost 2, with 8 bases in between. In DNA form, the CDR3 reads TGTGCCAGCAGTTTAGAGCAGCTACAAGAGACCCAGTACTTC. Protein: CASSLEQLQETQYF.

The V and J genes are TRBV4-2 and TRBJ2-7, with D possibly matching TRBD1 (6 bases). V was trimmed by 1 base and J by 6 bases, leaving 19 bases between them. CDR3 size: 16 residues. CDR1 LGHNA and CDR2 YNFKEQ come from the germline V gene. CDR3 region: CASSQVIGTSEGEQYF. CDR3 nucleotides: TGTGCCAGCAGCCAAGTAATCGGGACATCCGAGGGCGAGCAGTACTTC.

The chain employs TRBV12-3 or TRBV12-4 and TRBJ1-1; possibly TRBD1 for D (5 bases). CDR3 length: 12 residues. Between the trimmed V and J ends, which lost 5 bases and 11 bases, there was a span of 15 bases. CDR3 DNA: TGTGCCAGCAGTCAGAAGAGGACAAGTGCTTTCTTT. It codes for CASSQKRTSAFF.

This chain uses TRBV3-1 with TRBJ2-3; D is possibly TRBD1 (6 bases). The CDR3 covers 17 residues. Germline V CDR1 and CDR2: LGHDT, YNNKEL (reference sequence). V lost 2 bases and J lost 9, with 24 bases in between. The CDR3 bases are TGTGCCAGCAGCCAAAGACGGGATGGGACACCTTTGTACACGCAGTATTTT. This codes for CASSQRRDGTPLYTQYF.